These T cell receptor beta chains were read from a single sample in a study of blood T cell repertoires in COVID-19. Assay used: immunoSEQ multiplex PCR; TCRdb lists only in-frame clones, some missing. The sample lists about 210,000 clones, around four fifths occurring once. Sequences were obtained from peripheral blood. These receptors were taken from a woman between 50 and 59 years old with active or convalescent COVID-19. The CDR3 runs from the conserved cysteine through the conserved F or W. Each record gives: V gene, J gene, D gene, clone size, CDR3 DNA, CDR3 protein. A D gene is named only where the DNA matches it firmly. Clone size is stated in some rows and not others, as once, few, many or a class when expanded.

V gene: TRBV19
J gene: TRBJ2-2
D gene: -
clone size: -
CDR3 DNA: TGTGCCAGTACCCCAGGGCAAACCGGGGAGCTGTTTTTT
CDR3 protein: CASTPGQTGELFF

V gene: TRBV20-1
J gene: TRBJ2-1
D gene: -
clone size: once
CDR3 DNA: TGCAGTGCTGAGAATCAGGATGAGCAGTTCTTC
CDR3 protein: CSAENQDEQFF

V gene: TRBV28
J gene: TRBJ1-2
D gene: -
clone size: -
CDR3 DNA: TGTGCCAGCAGTTCGGACAGATGGAGTGGCTACACCTTC
CDR3 protein: CASSSDRWSGYTF

V gene: TRBV19
J gene: TRBJ1-3
D gene: -
clone size: few
CDR3 DNA: TGTGCCAGTAGTATGGGGGCAGGGGTTGCCTCTGGAAACACCATATATTTT
CDR3 protein: CASSMGAGVASGNTIYF

V gene: TRBV7-9
J gene: TRBJ2-6
D gene: -
clone size: once
CDR3 DNA: TGTGCCAGCAGCTCTCCCTCTGGGGGACTTGGGGCCAACGTCCTGACTTTC
CDR3 protein: CASSSPSGGLGANVLTF

V gene: TRBV6-5
J gene: TRBJ2-3
D gene: TRBD1
clone size: -
CDR3 DNA: TGTGCCAGCACCCAAAGCCAGGGGGCAACAGATACGCAGTATTTT
CDR3 protein: CASTQSQGATDTQYF

V gene: TRBV29-1
J gene: TRBJ1-1
D gene: -
clone size: -
CDR3 DNA: TGCAGCGTTGTCGCCCGGGGGGCGAAAACTGAAGCTTTCTTT
CDR3 protein: CSVVARGAKTEAFF

V gene: TRBV21-1
J gene: TRBJ2-2
D gene: -
clone size: -
CDR3 DNA: TGTGCCAGCAACCCGGACAGGGGACGAGCCGGGGAGCTGTTTTTT
CDR3 protein: CASNPDRGRAGELFF

V gene: TRBV28
J gene: TRBJ1-5
D gene: -
clone size: few
CDR3 DNA: TGTGCCAGCAGCTTCTTGGACACGGTCGGTCGACCCCAGCATTTT
CDR3 protein: CASSFLDTVGRPQHF

V gene: TRBV7-6
J gene: TRBJ1-1
D gene: -
clone size: -
CDR3 DNA: TGTGCCAGCAGCTTACGGGCAGGGCGGAACACTGAAGCTTTCTTT
CDR3 protein: CASSLRAGRNTEAFF

V gene: TRBV6-1
J gene: TRBJ1-5
D gene: TRBD1
clone size: -
CDR3 DNA: TGTGCCAGCAGTGAAGGTCCTCTACAAACAGGGGGGTATCAGCCCCAGCATTTT
CDR3 protein: CASSEGPLQTGGYQPQHF

V gene: TRBV5-1
J gene: TRBJ1-4
D gene: TRBD1
clone size: -
CDR3 DNA: TGCGCCAGCAGTGGGACAGGGGACGAAAAACTGTTTTTT
CDR3 protein: CASSGTGDEKLFF

V gene: TRBV28
J gene: TRBJ1-1
D gene: TRBD1
clone size: -
CDR3 DNA: TGTGCCAGCGGACAGGGTAACACTGAAGCTTTCTTT
CDR3 protein: CASGQGNTEAFF

V gene: TRBV3-1/TRBV3-2
J gene: TRBJ2-3
D gene: -
clone size: -
CDR3 DNA: TGTGCCAGCAGCCAACTCGCCGGTCCGGGACTCGGTCAGTATTTT
CDR3 protein: CASSQLAGPGLGQYF

V gene: TRBV5-6
J gene: TRBJ1-1
D gene: -
clone size: once
CDR3 DNA: TGTGCCAGCACCCTGGACTGGCACCAGAACACTGAAGCTTTCTTT
CDR3 protein: CASTLDWHQNTEAFF

V gene: TRBV19
J gene: TRBJ2-3
D gene: -
clone size: -
CDR3 DNA: TGTGCCAGTAGTATCCGAGATACGCAGTATTTT
CDR3 protein: CASSIRDTQYF

V gene: TRBV5-1
J gene: TRBJ1-2
D gene: -
clone size: -
CDR3 DNA: TGCGCCAGCAGCTCCCAGGGGCAGTATGGCTACACCTTC
CDR3 protein: CASSSQGQYGYTF

V gene: TRBV15
J gene: TRBJ1-1
D gene: TRBD1
clone size: -
CDR3 DNA: TGTGCCACCAGCAGAGCGGCCACAGGGGGGTCTGAAGCTTTCTTT
CDR3 protein: CATSRAATGGSEAFF

V gene: TRBV21-1
J gene: TRBJ1-1
D gene: -
clone size: -
CDR3 DNA: TGTGCCAGCAGCAAAACAGGTGGCACTGAAGCTTTCTTT
CDR3 protein: CASSKTGGTEAFF

V gene: TRBV18
J gene: TRBJ2-5
D gene: TRBD1
clone size: -
CDR3 DNA: TGTGCCAGCTCACCTGGGGACAGGGTACAAGAGACCCAGTACTTC
CDR3 protein: CASSPGDRVQETQYF